Listed below are T cell receptor beta chains from one sample, sequenced in a study of cytotoxic CD8 clonotypes in ibrutinib-treated CLL. Sequenced by immunoSEQ multiplex PCR; TCRdb stores in-frame clones only, minus some. The data contain approximately 340,000 clones, around 66% of them seen just once; the ten biggest clones take up roughly 6%. The specimen was PBMCs, collected after 36 months of ibrutinib treatment. These receptors were taken from a human donor with chronic lymphocytic leukemia. Each CDR3 is given with its conserved first and last residue. The D gene is left open where the match is weak. A row's size may be missing; if present it is once, few, many or a size class.

j_call	clone_size	v_call	d_call	cdr3_nt	cdr3_aa
TRBJ1-1	NA	TRBV27	NA	TGTGCCAGCAGCACAGGAGGAACTGAAGCTTTCTTT	CASSTGGTEAFF
TRBJ2-1	once	TRBV18	NA	TGTGCCAGCTCCCCCTGGGGAGCTGATTACAATGAGCAGTTCTTC	CASSPWGADYNEQFF
TRBJ1-5	NA	TRBV7-8	NA	TGTGCCAGCAGCTTAGTTTCTATCTGGGGTGGCGCTCAGCCCCAGCATTTT	CASSLVSIWGGAQPQHF
TRBJ2-7	NA	TRBV11-2	NA	TGTGCCAGCAGCTTATATTCCCTCTACGAGCAGTACTTC	CASSLYSLYEQYF
TRBJ1-2	NA	TRBV4-3	NA	TGCGCCAGCAGCCAAGTTCCCCGGGGGCTGGAAGGCTACACCTTC	CASSQVPRGLEGYTF
TRBJ2-7	NA	TRBV2	NA	TGTGCCAGCAAGGTTGGCACAGCCTACGAGCAGTACTTC	CASKVGTAYEQYF
TRBJ1-1	NA	TRBV13	NA	TGTGCCAGCAGCTTCATGGGAGGGAACACTGAAGCTTTCTTT	CASSFMGGNTEAFF
TRBJ2-1	NA	TRBV9	TRBD2	TGTGCCAGCAGCGTTACTAGCGGCTCCTCGGGGAATGAGCAGTTCTTC	CASSVTSGSSGNEQFF
TRBJ2-1	once	TRBV12-5	TRBD2	TGTGCTAGTGGTTTGGTAGCGACTAGCGGGAATGAGCAGTTCTTC	CASGLVATSGNEQFF
TRBJ2-7	NA	TRBV28	NA	TGTGCCACTGGGACCTCGAGATCCTACGAGCAGTACTTC	CATGTSRSYEQYF
TRBJ2-3	few	TRBV4-1	NA	TGCGCCAGCAGCCAAGAACCGACGCGGTCGGATACGCAGTATTTT	CASSQEPTRSDTQYF
TRBJ2-7	NA	TRBV2	NA	TGTGCCAGGACTCAGACCCCTCTCAGGGCGGTTGACCCCTACGAGCAGTACTTC	CARTQTPLRAVDPYEQYF
TRBJ2-2	NA	TRBV10-3	TRBD1	TGTGCCATTTGGGACAGGGACAACACCGGGGAGCTGTTTTTT	CAIWDRDNTGELFF
TRBJ1-2	NA	TRBV2	TRBD1	TGTGCCACACAGGGGATCGGTGGCTACACCTTC	CATQGIGGYTF
TRBJ2-1	NA	TRBV28	TRBD2	TGTGCCAGCAGTCCGCGGGCGGGAGATAGCTCGGATGAGCAGTTCTTC	CASSPRAGDSSDEQFF
TRBJ2-7	NA	TRBV4-3	TRBD2	TGCGCCAGCAGCCAAGTCCACCTACTAGCGGGAGGGGTCGAGCAGTACTTC	CASSQVHLLAGGVEQYF
TRBJ2-7	few	TRBV4-3	NA	TGCGCCAGCAGCCATGGATACTCCTACGAGCAGTACTTC	CASSHGYSYEQYF
TRBJ2-7	NA	TRBV7-8	TRBD1	TGTGCCAGCAGCTTAGGGGACAGGGGTAAATACGAGCAGTACTTC	CASSLGDRGKYEQYF
TRBJ2-3	NA	TRBV4-2	TRBD2	TGTGCCAGCAGCCAAGTTGAACTAGCGGGGGGGCCGTATACGCAGTATTTT	CASSQVELAGGPYTQYF
TRBJ2-7	NA	TRBV11-2	NA	TGTGCCAGTCGACCAGGAGGGCGCTACGAGCAGTACTTC	CASRPGGRYEQYF
TRBJ2-7	NA	TRBV20-1	TRBD1	TGCAGTGCCTTCGGGACAGCACAGTACTTC	CSAFGTAQYF
TRBJ1-5	NA	TRBV27	TRBD1	TGTGCCAGCAGCCAAGGGACAGGTTATCAGCCCCAGCATTTT	CASSQGTGYQPQHF
TRBJ1-2	NA	TRBV7-9	NA	TGTGCCAGCAGCTTATTCCGGCAGGGCATAGTCTATGGCTACACCTTC	CASSLFRQGIVYGYTF
TRBJ2-7	NA	TRBV7-2	TRBD2	TGTGCCAGCAGCTACACCTTTGGGACTACCTACTACGAGCAGTACTTC	CASSYTFGTTYYEQYF
TRBJ1-5	NA	TRBV15	NA	TGTGCCACCAGCAGAGTTAGGGTACAGCCCAATCAGCCCCAGCATTTT	CATSRVRVQPNQPQHF
TRBJ2-7	NA	TRBV7-2	NA	TGTGCCAGCAGCTCTACTTACGAGCAGTACTTC	CASSSTYEQYF
TRBJ2-7	few	TRBV6-5	NA	TGTGCCAGCAGTTCAAACCTTGGGCATCCCGACGAGCAGTACTTC	CASSSNLGHPDEQYF
TRBJ2-3	NA	TRBV6-6	NA	TGTGCCAGCAGCTTCTTGTCGGATACGCAGTATTTT	CASSFLSDTQYF
TRBJ1-6	NA	TRBV4-1	NA	TGCGCCAGCAGACACAACAGGGCGACGGGCCCGGGCCGTTCGCCCCTCCACTTT	CASRHNRATGPGRSPLHF
TRBJ2-1	once	TRBV11-3	TRBD2	TGTGCCAGCAGCTTAGGGCGGGGGTCCTCCTACAATGAGCAGTTCTTC	CASSLGRGSSYNEQFF
TRBJ2-1	few	TRBV4-1	NA	TGCGCCAGCAGCCAAACCTTAGCGAAACGCTACAATGAGCAGTTCTTC	CASSQTLAKRYNEQFF
TRBJ2-7	once	TRBV15	NA	TGTGCCACCAGCAGAGATCGGCTAGCGACCTACGAGCAGTACTTC	CATSRDRLATYEQYF
TRBJ2-5	once	TRBV11-2	NA	TGTGCCAGCAGCTTAGAAAGGCCGGAGACCCAGTACTTC	CASSLERPETQYF
TRBJ2-5	NA	TRBV18	NA	TGTGCCAGCTCTTCGATCCTCCGGGAGACCCAGTACTTC	CASSSILRETQYF
TRBJ2-2	NA	TRBV6-5	NA	TGTGCCAGCAGTTACCACCCTACCGCCGGGGAGCTGTTTTTT	CASSYHPTAGELFF
TRBJ2-3	few	TRBV11-3	NA	TGTGCCAGCAGCCCATGGGGCTCCACAGATACGCAGTATTTT	CASSPWGSTDTQYF
TRBJ1-4	NA	TRBV6-6	NA	TGTGCCAGCAGTGCCTCGAGGGGTTTCGAAAATGAAAAACTGTTTTTT	CASSASRGFENEKLFF
TRBJ1-1	NA	TRBV7-9	NA	TGTGCCAGCAGCCATCCCCGAGAAATGAACACTGAAGCTTTCTTT	CASSHPREMNTEAFF
TRBJ1-4	NA	TRBV15	NA	TGTGCCACCAGCACCCGTGGGGGGCTGGTCGTAAAACTGTTTTTT	CATSTRGGLVVKLFF
TRBJ2-1	NA	TRBV5-4	TRBD1	TGTGCCAGCAGCCCCCCCTGGGACAGCCCATACAATGAGCAGTTCTTC	CASSPPWDSPYNEQFF
TRBJ2-1	NA	TRBV5-1	TRBD1	TGCGCCAGCAGCCTCGGGACAGGGGGCGTACTCTCCTACAATGAGCAGTTCTTC	CASSLGTGGVLSYNEQFF
TRBJ2-7	NA	TRBV25-1	TRBD1	TGTGCCAGCAGATTCGGACAGGCCGGCGAGCAGTACTTC	CASRFGQAGEQYF
TRBJ2-5	NA	TRBV10-2	NA	TGCGCCAGCAGTGAGCAGGAGACCCAGTACTTC	CASSEQETQYF
TRBJ2-7	NA	TRBV7-8	TRBD1	TGTGCCAGCAGCTTTGACAGGGGTCGGGAGCAGTACTTC	CASSFDRGREQYF
TRBJ2-1	NA	TRBV9	NA	TGTGCCAGCAGCCTCCAGACCTACAATGAGCAGTTCTTC	CASSLQTYNEQFF
TRBJ1-5	few	TRBV27	NA	TGTGCCAGTGCGCCCCGGCCTCTGCAAGGACAGCCCCAGCATTTT	CASAPRPLQGQPQHF
TRBJ2-7	NA	TRBV27	NA	TGTGCCAGCAGTTTAGGGGGTTTCGGCTACGAGCAGTACTTC	CASSLGGFGYEQYF
TRBJ2-7	once	TRBV2	TRBD1	TGTGCCAGCTCCAGGGACAGGGCTTACGAGCAGTACTTC	CASSRDRAYEQYF
TRBJ1-5	NA	TRBV18	NA	TGTGCCAGCTCACCCAGGGTACCCCTGAGCAATCAGCCCCAGCATTTT	CASSPRVPLSNQPQHF
TRBJ2-7	few	TRBV9	NA	TGTGCCAGCAGCGTAGATCCTCGAGGCTCCTACGAGCAGTACTTC	CASSVDPRGSYEQYF
TRBJ2-1	once	TRBV7-2	NA	TGTGCCAGCAGCTTAGCCGAAACCGCGCGGTCCTACAATGAGCAGTTCTTC	CASSLAETARSYNEQFF
TRBJ1-2	few	TRBV13	TRBD1	TGTGCCAGCAGCTTAAGGACAGGGGGGGACTATGGCTACACCTTC	CASSLRTGGDYGYTF